The 11 T cell receptor beta chains in this list originate from one sample, sequenced in a study of post-analysis software for immune sequencing data. Whole-study findings and limits: Four or five TRBV segments were significantly more frequent in patients than in controls. TRBV5-6, TRBV5-1 and TRBV20-1 were among these segments.

Sequencing libraries made from TCR beta cDNA carried unique molecular identifiers. TCRdb used MiXCR to reprocess the PCR reads, holding one entry per CDR3 protein. In the table there are about 180,000 distinct CDR3 sequences, roughly 31% of which are singletons. No antigen is known for these receptors. The sequenced material came from blood. Receptors were obtained from a girl aged 5-17 years with multiple sclerosis.

Only a few counts were recorded for this clonotype. V is TRBV20-1 and J is TRBJ1-2; D possibly corresponds to TRBD1 (5 bases). The V gene lost 3 bases and the J gene lost 9 bases, with 11 bases spanning the gap. Looked up from germline, CDR1 is DFQATT and CDR2 is SNEGSKA (reference sequence). The CDR3 spans 11 residues. CDR3 sequence: CSAREGPRYTF. For the CDR3, the DNA is TGCAGTGCTAGGGAGGGACCTCGCTACACCTTC.

The rearrangement uses TRBV30 and TRBJ1-5; D perhaps matches TRBD1 (5 bases). The CDR3 is 14 residues long. V was trimmed by 3 bases and J by 5 bases, leaving 14 bases between them. The germline V gene encodes CDR1 GTSNPN and CDR2 SVGIG (reference sequence). The CDR3, as DNA: TGTGCCTGGAGCAAGGGATCCAGGGATCAGCCCCAGCATTTT. Its protein is CAWSKGSRDQPQHF.

In this sample, this clonotype turned up many times. The chain carries TRBV5-1 and TRBJ2-7; TRBD1 or TRBD2 may be the D gene (5 bases each). CDR1 and CDR2 (germline): SGHRS, YFSETQ. Trimming cost V 4 bases and J 2 bases, with 19 bases left between them. This CDR3 spans 16 amino acids. The CDR3 protein is CASSQSGRVDTYEQYF. CDR3 bases: TGCGCCAGCAGCCAGTCGGGGCGGGTAGATACCTACGAGCAGTACTTC.

V usage is TRBV12-3 or TRBV12-4 and J usage is TRBJ1-6; unclear D gene. The CDR3 extends over 12 amino acids. Trimming removed 5 bases at V and 8 bases at J, with 7 bases between. CDR3 residues: CASSRRDSPLHF. Written as DNA, the CDR3 is TGTGCCAGCAGTCGAAGGGATTCACCCCTCCACTTT.

V and J are TRBV24-1 and TRBJ2-5, with D unresolved. The CDR3 covers 15 residues. CDR1 is KGHDR, CDR2 SFDVKD, per germline. V lost 2 bases and J lost 1, with 10 bases in between. CDR3 in DNA: TGTGCCACCAGTGATTCGGCGGAGTGCCAAGAGACCCAGTACTTC. Protein: CATSDSAECQETQYF.

This clonotype was observed a few times. The rearrangement links TRBV7-3 to TRBJ1-1; D unclear. The CDR3 has 13 residues. Trimming took 2 bases from V and 4 from J, leaving 8 bases between them. CDR1 and CDR2 (germline): SGHTA, FQGTGA. The CDR3 DNA follows: TGTGCCAGCAGCTTAGACGGCGTCACTGAAGCTTTCTTT. This translates into CASSLDGVTEAFF.

V gene TRBV20-1 combines with J gene TRBJ2-5; 14 bases match TRBD2. Germline trimming cut 3 bases from V and 5 bases from J; bases unmatched to any gene: 5. The CDR3 sequence is 15 residues long. Germline V gene lookup returns CDR1 DFQATT and CDR2 SNEGSKA (reference sequence). CDR3 loop: CSARKTSGRGETQYF. CDR3 DNA: TGCAGTGCTAGGAAGACTAGCGGGAGGGGTGAGACCCAGTACTTC.

Turning to this clonotype: A much larger clone lies one base from this, so it may be a read error. The chain links TRBV6-6 to TRBJ2-5; tentatively, D is TRBD1 or TRBD2 (5 bases each). The CDR3 loop spans 13 amino acids. Germline values: CDR1 MNHNY, CDR2 SVGAGI (reference sequence). V gave up 8 bases and J gave up 5 bases, with 15 bases separating them. CDR3 residues: CASLRWGRETQYF. The CDR3 bases are TGTGCCAGCTTAAGGTGGGGACGGGAGACCCAGTACTTC.

This clonotype appeared many times. This sequence joins TRBV6-1 and TRBJ2-7, with D perhaps matching TRBD1 (5 bases). Germline V gives CDR1 MNHNS, CDR2 SASEGT. V lost 1 base and J 3 bases, leaving 13 bases between the germline ends. There are 15 residues in the CDR3. The CDR3 DNA reads TGTGCCAGCAGTGAAGACAGGAACAACCGCTACGAGCAGTACTTC. Its protein product is CASSEDRNNRYEQYF.

This clonotype has ten or more counts. The chain recombines TRBV5-1 with TRBJ2-3, with 7 bases that match TRBD2. Germline V CDR1 and CDR2: SGHRS, YFSETQ. CDR3 length: 16 amino acids. V lost 2 bases to trimming and J lost 2 bases; unmatched junction nucleotides: 8. This chain's CDR3 is CASSFGLGDLTDTQYF. CDR3 nucleotides: TGCGCCAGCAGCTTCGGACTAGGGGATCTCACAGATACGCAGTATTTT.

The chain has TRBV5-1 and TRBJ2-1, with D possibly being TRBD1 (6 bases). This CDR3 has 17 residues. Per germline, CDR1 SGHRS and CDR2 YFSETQ. V was pared by 0 bases and J by 7 bases, with 20 bases between. The DNA of the CDR3 is TGCGCCAGCAGCTTGGCCAGGGGTCCCCAAATGCGGAATGAGCAGTTCTTC. The encoded protein is CASSLARGPQMRNEQFF.